Below are 25 T cell receptor beta chains sequenced from a single sample in a study of metastatic and nonmetastatic thyroid tumors. MiXCR reprocessed the PCR reads for TCRdb. The top ten clones hold just under 30% of a sample with about 7,800 clones, roughly 29% of them seen once. Every patient underwent thyroid surgery untreated. The sequencing sample was made of tumor tissue. These receptors originate from a female donor with papillary thyroid cancer or a benign thyroid nodule (not recorded which). Some clones in this sample may be carry-over from other donors' samples.

The chain has TRBV30 and TRBJ2-7, with TRBD2 identical over 12 bases. From germline, CDR1 is GTSNPN and CDR2 SVGIG (reference sequence). The junction had 4 bases not matched to a gene; V was cut back by 6 bases and J by 4 bases. This CDR3 region has 13 residues. The CDR3 loop is CACSSGGAYEQYF. The CDR3 nucleotides read TGTGCCTGCTCTAGCGGGGGGGCTTACGAGCAGTACTTC.

This clone was recorded at least ten times. This chain connects TRBV4-1 to TRBJ1-6, with D maybe TRBD1 (5 bases). CDR1 is MGHRA, CDR2 YSYEKL, per germline. Trimming removed 3 bases at V and 2 bases at J, with 8 bases between. The CDR3 runs 15 residues. The CDR3 reads CASSQGTTYNSPLHF. The CDR3 DNA follows: TGCGCCAGCAGCCAGGGGACCACCTATAATTCACCCCTCCACTTT.

The chain combines TRBV9 with TRBJ2-2; D is possibly TRBD2 (6 bases). Germline-derived CDR1 and CDR2 are SGDLS and YYNGEE. The CDR3 extends over 15 amino acids. V was cut by 8 bases and J by 0 bases, with 14 bases left in between. CDR3 bases: TGTGCCAGTAGTCTCGGCGGGGCGAACACCGGGGAGCTGTTTTTT. This codes for CASSLGGANTGELFF.

This clone is classed as large. The chain has TRBV11-2 and TRBJ2-7; D gene ambiguous. V shed 1 base and J shed 4 bases, with 11 bases lying between them. CDR1 SGHAT and CDR2 FQNNGV come from the germline V gene. This CDR3 spans 14 amino acids. CDR3: CASSLGSSAYEQYF. The CDR3 DNA reads TGTGCCAGCAGCTTAGGGTCGTCCGCTTACGAGCAGTACTTC.

This clone was counted at least ten times. A much bigger clone sits one base away, suggesting this may be a read error. The CDR3: CASSMGQPLRSTEAFF. The DNA of the CDR3 is TGTGCCAGTAGTATGGGACAGCCCCTTCGGAGCACTGAAGCTTTCTTT. V usage is TRBV19 and J usage is TRBJ1-1, with 7 bases matching TRBD1. Trimming removed 3 bases from V and 4 bases from J; junction bases left unmatched: 11. CDR3 length: 16 amino acids. Germline-derived CDR1 and CDR2 are LNHDA and SQIVND (reference sequence).

The J gene is TRBJ2-7, the V gene TRBV6-1; 9 bases map to TRBD2. V lost 7 bases and J lost 6; bases outside the gene matches: 7. Germline CDR1 is MNHNS and CDR2 is SASEGT. The CDR3 totals 13 residues. In DNA, the CDR3 is TGTGCCAGCAAGGATAGCGGGAGACTCGAGCAGTACTTC. Protein: CASKDSGRLEQYF.

This clone was seen only a few times. The chain employs TRBV6-2 or TRBV6-3 and TRBJ2-5; 9 bases agree with TRBD2. V dropped 6 bases and J dropped 1; count of bases not matched to a gene: 12. CDR3 length: 17 amino acids. Per germline, CDR1 MNHEY and CDR2 SVGEGT. Here the CDR3 DNA reads TGTGCCAGCAGCCAGGGAGTTCTAGCGGGGTCCCAAGAGACCCAGTACTTC. Translated, it gives CASSQGVLAGSQETQYF.

This chain connects TRBV3-1 to TRBJ2-3, with unresolved D. V lost 7 bases and J 1 base, leaving 3 bases between the germline ends. Germline assignment: CDR1 LGHDT and CDR2 YNNKEL (reference sequence). CDR3 length equals 11 residues. The CDR3 sequence: CASTGTDTQYF. CDR3 bases: TGTGCCAGCACCGGCACAGATACGCAGTATTTT.

This clone has just a few counts. The chain carries TRBV6-1 and TRBJ2-7; D gene ambiguous. The CDR3 loop spans 12 amino acids. Per the germline V gene, CDR1 is MNHNS and CDR2 is SASEGT. Trimming pared 8 bases from V and 0 bases from J, leaving 8 bases between. CDR3 DNA sequence: TGTGCCAGCGGAGCCTTCTCCTACGAGCAGTACTTC. This encodes CASGAFSYEQYF.

The table lists this clone with many counts. This chain links TRBV29-1 with TRBJ1-1; D possibly corresponds to TRBD1 (6 bases). The germline V and J ends were trimmed by 3 bases and 1 base, with 9 bases remaining between them. Germline lookup yields CDR1 SQVTM and CDR2 ANQGSEA. This CDR3 contains 13 residues. The DNA of the CDR3 is TGCAGCGTTGACGGACAGTCGAACACTGAAGCTTTCTTT. Protein product: CSVDGQSNTEAFF.

The chain joins TRBV5-1 to TRBJ2-7; tentatively, D is TRBD1 or TRBD2 (6 bases each). The V end lost 0 bases, the J end lost 3 bases, and 10 bases lay between the germline ends. This CDR3 contains 14 residues. The germline gives CDR1 SGHRS, CDR2 YFSETQ. The CDR3 DNA is TGCGCCAGCAGCTTGGCCGGGGGCTACTACGAGCAGTACTTC. Amino acids: CASSLAGGYYEQYF.

The CDR3 region has the DNA TGCAGTGCTAGGCCTAGCGGGAGCAGCTATGAGCAGTTCTTC. Residues: CSARPSGSSYEQFF. The chain combines TRBV20-1 with TRBJ2-1; the match to TRBD2 covers 10 bases. The length of the CDR3 is 14 residues. The germline gives CDR1 DFQATT, CDR2 SNEGSKA (reference sequence). The ends lost 3 bases at V and 8 bases at J; junction bases unmatched: 7.

V gene TRBV4-1 combines with J gene TRBJ2-7; D not certain. The CDR3 is 14 amino acids. CDR1 is MGHRA and CDR2 is YSYEKL in the germline V gene. V lost 4 bases, J lost 3 bases, and 13 bases lay in between. Here the CDR3 reads CASSPNEPNYEQYF. In DNA, the CDR3 is TGCGCCAGCAGCCCGAATGAGCCCAACTACGAGCAGTACTTC.

Ten or more counts support this clone. V usage is TRBV4-3 and J usage is TRBJ2-1, with 7 nucleotides matching TRBD2. The CDR3 runs to 16 residues. With V trimmed by 4 bases and J by 7 bases, 13 bases remained unmatched. Germline V gene sequence: CDR1 LGHNA, CDR2 YSLEER. The CDR3 DNA reads as TGCGCCAGCAGCCCTGTGTCTCTAGCGGAGCAGAATGAGCAGTTCTTC. It encodes CASSPVSLAEQNEQFF.

The chain has TRBV7-6 and TRBJ2-3; D is ambiguous. Germline V CDR1 and CDR2: SGHVS, FNYEAQ. V was shortened by 1 base and J by 4 bases, with 3 bases between the two germline ends. CDR3 length equals 12 residues. The DNA of the CDR3 is TGTGCCAGCAGCTTAGGAGCAGATACGCAGTATTTT. It is translated as CASSLGADTQYF.

The chain combines TRBV6-2 or TRBV6-3 with TRBJ2-1; 10 bases fit TRBD1. In germline, CDR1 is MNHEY, CDR2 SVGEGT. This CDR3 region has 19 residues. V shed 4 bases and J 4 bases; nucleotides not matched to a gene: 16. DNA for the CDR3: TGTGCCAGCAGTTTGGTGTACGGACAGGGGGGAACCGGATACAATGAGCAGTTCTTC. Amino acid sequence: CASSLVYGQGGTGYNEQFF.

In this sample, this clone turned up many times. The chain employs TRBV20-1 and TRBJ2-3; 7 bases are a match to TRBD2. There are 16 residues in the CDR3. Germline V lookup: CDR1 DFQATT, CDR2 SNEGSKA (reference sequence). V trimming: 3 bases; J trimming: 6 bases; junction bases outside the gene matches: 15. Here the CDR3 DNA reads TGCAGTGCTAGCCCTTGGGGGGGAGAGGGCGGGGATACGCAGTATTTT. Its translation: CSASPWGGEGGDTQYF.

The chain couples TRBV2 to TRBJ2-7, with 7 positions matching TRBD1. CDR1 SNHLY and CDR2 FYNNEI come from the germline V gene. J lost 7 bases, V lost 6 bases, and 18 bases had no gene match. CDR3 size: 16 residues. The CDR3 nucleotides read TGTGCCAGCAGAGACTTGGACAGGCCAGGCTCTAATGAGCAGTACTTC. Its translation: CASRDLDRPGSNEQYF.

This clone showed up many times. The V call is TRBV6-1, the J call TRBJ2-1; TRBD2 matches at 13 bases. The V gene's germline CDR1 is MNHNS and CDR2 SASEGT. Unmatched junction bases numbered 7, after V lost 7 bases and J lost 10 bases. The CDR3 consists of 14 residues. For the CDR3, the DNA is TGTGCCAGCACCGGGACTAGCGGGAATAGGGAGCAGTTCTTC. Its translation is CASTGTSGNREQFF.

J is TRBJ2-3 and V is TRBV5-5, with 9 nucleotides matching TRBD2. Trimming at V came to 5 bases and at J to 4 bases, leaving 8 bases not matched to a gene. The CDR3 is 15 residues long. Germline CDR1 SGHKS, CDR2 YYEKEE (reference sequence). This CDR3 is CASRSGLASADTQYF. The CDR3 nucleotides read TGTGCCAGCAGATCAGGACTAGCGAGCGCAGATACGCAGTATTTT.

The rearrangement uses TRBV20-1 and TRBJ2-3; D gene unclear. This CDR3 spans 12 amino acids. V lost 3 bases and J lost 5, with 9 bases in between. CDR1 DFQATT and CDR2 SNEGSKA come from the germline V gene (reference sequence). This CDR3 is CSASRRQDTQYF. The CDR3 DNA reads TGCAGTGCTAGTCGCCGGCAAGATACGCAGTATTTT.

This chain joins TRBV11-2 and TRBJ2-7; D is uncertain. Germline assignment: CDR1 SGHAT and CDR2 FQNNGV. The CDR3 length is 13 residues. The V gene lost 5 bases and the J gene lost 1 base, with 9 bases spanning the gap. This CDR3 is CASSPDGSYEQYF. As DNA, the CDR3 is TGTGCCAGCAGCCCGGACGGATCCTACGAGCAGTACTTC.

V and J are TRBV5-1 and TRBJ2-1; TRBD2 agrees at 8 bases. The CDR3 runs 16 residues. With V trimmed by 4 bases and J by 7 bases, 13 bases remained unmatched. Germline V gives CDR1 SGHRS, CDR2 YFSETQ. CDR3 sequence reads: CASSPGTIAGINEQFF. The CDR3 nucleotides read TGCGCCAGCAGCCCAGGGACAATAGCGGGAATTAATGAGCAGTTCTTC.

The chain couples TRBV5-1 to TRBJ2-7; D ambiguous. The germline V and J ends were trimmed by 0 bases and 2 bases, with 6 bases remaining between them. Germline V gene lookup returns CDR1 SGHRS and CDR2 YFSETQ. This CDR3 has 13 residues. This chain's CDR3 is CASSLEPTYEQYF. Written as DNA, the CDR3 is TGCGCCAGCAGCTTGGAGCCCACCTACGAGCAGTACTTC.

There are a few counts of this clone. The chain combines TRBV3-1 with TRBJ2-3; D is undetermined. Germline V gene sequence: CDR1 LGHDT, CDR2 YNNKEL (reference sequence). There are 17 residues in the CDR3. Trimming took 4 bases from V and 4 from J, leaving 21 bases between them. The CDR3 spells CASSPYGPHVRADTQYF. The CDR3 nucleotides read TGTGCCAGCAGCCCCTACGGCCCACACGTCCGGGCAGATACGCAGTATTTT.